One and the same sample provided the 19 T cell receptor beta chains below, sequenced in a study of OX40 agonist ivuxolimab in advanced cancers. Assay used: immunoSEQ multiplex PCR; TCRdb lists only in-frame clones, some missing. The profile shows approximately 70,000 clones, around 90% of them singletons. Sequencing used CD4+ or CD8+ T cells sorted from blood, obtained in a trial of the OX40 agonist ivuxolimab. Every receptor here comes from an adult with an advanced solid tumor such as melanoma, head and neck, liver or kidney cancer.

The chain recombines TRBV19 with TRBJ1-1; D perhaps matches TRBD1 (5 bases). CDR1 is LNHDA, CDR2 SQIVND, per germline (reference sequence). The ends were cut back, 5 bases at V and 6 bases at J, with 10 bases in the middle. There are 12 residues in the CDR3. The CDR3 sequence is CASSGGRAEAFF. The DNA for the CDR3 is TGTGCCAGTAGTGGGGGGAGGGCTGAAGCTTTCTTT.

The V call is TRBV2, the J call TRBJ2-2; TRBD2 matches at 9 bases. The CDR3 runs 16 residues. The germline gives CDR1 SNHLY, CDR2 FYNNEI. J lost 8 bases, V lost 7 bases, and 14 bases had no gene match. The CDR3 DNA reads as TGTGCCAGCAAAGTTTCCGGGACTAGCTTAGCGGGGGAGCTGTTTTTT. Its protein is CASKVSGTSLAGELFF.

This chain uses TRBV7-6 with TRBJ2-3; 8 nucleotides agree with TRBD2. This CDR3 region has 16 residues. J was trimmed by 3 bases and V by 2 bases; bases with no gene match: 7. CDR1 and CDR2 from the germline V gene are SGHVS and FNYEAQ. The chain's CDR3 is CASSLNPGGRTDTQYF. The CDR3 DNA sequence: TGTGCCAGCAGCTTAAACCCGGGGGGGCGTACAGATACGCAGTATTTT.

The rearrangement links TRBV6-5 to TRBJ1-2; a weak D match, TRBD1 (6 bases). The CDR3 has 13 amino acids. The V end was cut by 6 bases, the J end by 2 bases, with 10 bases between. CDR1 and CDR2 from the germline V gene are MNHEY and SVGAGI. The CDR3 sequence is CASSLGGNYGYTF. The CDR3 DNA reads as TGTGCCAGCAGCCTAGGGGGGAACTATGGCTACACCTTC.

The rearrangement joins TRBV18 to TRBJ2-1, with D perhaps matching TRBD2 (5 bases). The CDR3 has 11 residues. V was shortened by 5 bases and J by 13 bases, with 12 bases between the two germline ends. The germline V gene has CDR1 KGHSH and CDR2 LQKENI. CDR3 sequence (DNA): TGTGCCAGCTCAGCGCCGGGGTTTCAGTTCTTC. Translation: CASSAPGFQFF.

This clone was picked up one time. The rearrangement links TRBV2 to TRBJ2-7; D may be TRBD2 (5 bases). The CDR3 covers 14 residues. V gave up 3 bases and J gave up 2 bases, with 11 bases separating them. The germline gives CDR1 SNHLY, CDR2 FYNNEI. CDR3 DNA sequence: TGTGCCAGCAGTGACGCGAGCGGCACCTACGAGCAGTACTTC. Protein sequence: CASSDASGTYEQYF.

V and J are TRBV15 and TRBJ2-5; D possibly matches TRBD1 or TRBD2 (5 bases each). CDR3 length: 15 amino acids. Germline V lookup: CDR1 LNHNV, CDR2 YYDKDF (reference sequence). V was shortened by 3 bases and J by 1 base, with 12 bases between the two germline ends. Here the CDR3 reads CATSSATGTQETQYF. The CDR3 region has the DNA TGTGCCACCAGCAGCGCCACCGGGACCCAAGAGACCCAGTACTTC.

The chain links TRBV19 to TRBJ2-5, with a weak D call TRBD1 (6 bases). TRBJ2-7 matches the DNA end more closely, so the J call is doubtful. CDR1 is LNHDA and CDR2 is SQIVND in the germline V gene (reference sequence). CDR3 length: 16 residues. The CDR3 nucleotides read TGTGCCAGTAGTATAGATGGGAACAGGGCCATCTACGAGCAGTACTTC. Its translation: CASSIDGNRAIYEQYF.

The rearrangement joins TRBV5-6 to TRBJ2-1; 7 bases are a match to TRBD2. The CDR3 is 16 residues long. CDR1 is SGHDT and CDR2 is YYEEEE in the germline V gene. V shed 7 bases, J shed 3 bases, and the junction held 13 bases outside the gene matches. CDR3: CASLSSASGVYNEQFF. The CDR3 DNA is TGTGCCAGCTTGTCCTCTGCTAGCGGCGTCTACAATGAGCAGTTCTTC.

This clone occurred once. The V call is TRBV15, the J call TRBJ2-3, with D possibly being TRBD2 (7 bases). Germline V gene sequence: CDR1 LNHNV, CDR2 YYDKDF (reference sequence). Trimming took 0 bases from V and 4 from J, leaving 14 bases between them. There are 16 residues in the CDR3. CDR3 amino acids: CATSRDPGGAADTQYF. CDR3 nucleotides: TGTGCCACCAGCAGAGATCCGGGGGGCGCGGCAGATACGCAGTATTTT.

V usage is TRBV5-6 and J usage is TRBJ1-1; D not resolved. CDR3 length: 13 residues. The germline V gene encodes CDR1 SGHDT and CDR2 YYEEEE. V dropped 2 bases and J dropped 0 bases, with 5 bases sitting between them. The CDR3 DNA reads TGTGCCAGCAGCTTTATCATGAACACTGAAGCTTTCTTT. Protein product: CASSFIMNTEAFF.

The chain carries TRBV5-1 and TRBJ2-5, with 10 bases matching TRBD1. With V trimmed by 4 bases and J by 4 bases, 7 bases remained unmatched. Germline lookup yields CDR1 SGHRS and CDR2 YFSETQ. The CDR3 length is 15 residues. CDR3 sequence reads: CASSLTGGWAETQYF. As DNA, the CDR3 is TGCGCCAGCAGCCTGACAGGGGGCTGGGCAGAGACCCAGTACTTC.

In its sample, this clone was seen once. The V and J genes are TRBV2 and TRBJ2-6, with TRBD1 matching 9 bases. This CDR3 contains 19 residues. Germline assignment: CDR1 SNHLY and CDR2 FYNNEI. The V and J ends lost 6 bases and 0 bases, in that order; junction bases with no gene match: 12. CDR3 amino acids: CASRPGTGSGSSGANVLTF. Here the CDR3 DNA reads TGTGCCAGCAGGCCCGGGACAGGGTCCGGGAGCTCTGGGGCCAACGTCCTGACTTTC.

The chain couples TRBV7-9 to TRBJ1-5; the D gene is possibly TRBD1 (6 bases). The germline V and J ends were trimmed by 8 bases and 5 bases, with 13 bases remaining between them. The CDR3 covers 13 residues. Per germline, CDR1 SEHNR and CDR2 FQNEAQ (reference sequence). CDR3 nucleotides: TGTGCCAGCTCTCCTGCAGGGGATCAGCCCCAGCATTTT. Translating it yields CASSPAGDQPQHF.

CDR3 region: CASSIGVNQPQHF. CDR3 bases: TGTGCCAGTAGTATAGGGGTAAATCAGCCCCAGCATTTT. The J gene is TRBJ1-5, the V gene TRBV19; D is unclear. CDR1 is LNHDA and CDR2 is SQIVND in the germline V gene (reference sequence). V was clipped by 1 base and J by 4 bases, with 5 bases between them. The CDR3 length is 13 residues. Variable domain in full (rest from reference TRBV19 and TRBJ1-5): DGGITQSPKYLFRKEGQNVTLSCEQNLNHDAMYWYRQDPGQGLRLIYYSQIVNDFQKGDIAEGYSVSREKKESFPLTVTSAQKNPTAFYLCASSIGVNQPQHFGDGTRLSIL.

The DNA of the CDR3 is TGTGCCAGCAGCTCCCATTGGGGCGGTAGCACTGAAGCTTTCTTT. Translating it yields CASSSHWGGSTEAFF. The chain has TRBV11-2 and TRBJ1-1, with a possible D match to TRBD1 (5 bases). The V gene lost 4 bases and the J gene lost 4 bases, with 16 bases spanning the gap. The CDR3 covers 15 residues. CDR1 and CDR2 from the germline V gene are SGHAT and FQNNGV.

A single count supports this clone. This rearrangement joins TRBV19 to TRBJ2-5; 8 bases are shared with TRBD2. This CDR3 is built from 14 residues. V lost 6 bases and J lost 3; bases outside the gene matches: 6. From germline, CDR1 is LNHDA and CDR2 SQIVND (reference sequence). CDR3 coding DNA: TGTGCCAGTAGACGGATAGCGGGAAAAGAGACCCAGTACTTC. Translating it yields CASRRIAGKETQYF. Full variable domain (outside the CDR3, taken from reference TRBV19 and TRBJ2-5): DGGITQSPKYLFRKEGQNVTLSCEQNLNHDAMYWYRQDPGQGLRLIYYSQIVNDFQKGDIAEGYSVSREKKESFPLTVTSAQKNPTAFYLCASRRIAGKETQYFGPGTRLLVL.

CDR3 in amino acids: CAWSKSGNDGELFF. DNA for the CDR3: TGTGCCTGGAGCAAATCAGGGAATGACGGGGAGCTGTTTTTT. The rearrangement joins TRBV30 to TRBJ2-2, with D possibly matching TRBD1 (5 bases). The CDR3 is 14 amino acids. Per the germline V gene, CDR1 is GTSNPN and CDR2 is SVGIG (reference sequence). V was trimmed by 3 bases and J by 7 bases, leaving 15 bases between them. The full variable domain, completed using reference TRBV30 and TRBJ2-2, is SQTIHQWPATLVQPVGSPLSLECTVEGTSNPNLYWYRQAAGRGLQLLFYSVGIGQISSEVPQNLSASRPQDRQFILSSKKLLLSDSGFYLCAWSKSGNDGELFFGEGSRLTVL.

Concerning this clone itself: A read error may produce the germline difference seen at one junction end. This rearrangement joins TRBV7-3 to TRBJ2-2; D is perhaps TRBD2 (6 bases). Germline assignment: CDR1 SGHTA and CDR2 FQGTGA. The CDR3 sequence is 15 residues long. This CDR3 reads CASSPQTGDTGELFF. The CDR3 nucleotides are TGTGCTAGCAGCCCCCAGACGGGAGACACCGGGGAGCTGTTTTTT. The entire variable domain, with the rest obtained from reference TRBV7-3 and TRBJ2-2, is as follows: GAGVSQTPSNKVTEKGKYVELRCDPISGHTALYWYRQSLGQGPEFLIYFQGTGAADDSGLPNDRFFAVRPEGSVSTLKIQRTERGDSAVYLCASSPQTGDTGELFFGEGSRLTVL.